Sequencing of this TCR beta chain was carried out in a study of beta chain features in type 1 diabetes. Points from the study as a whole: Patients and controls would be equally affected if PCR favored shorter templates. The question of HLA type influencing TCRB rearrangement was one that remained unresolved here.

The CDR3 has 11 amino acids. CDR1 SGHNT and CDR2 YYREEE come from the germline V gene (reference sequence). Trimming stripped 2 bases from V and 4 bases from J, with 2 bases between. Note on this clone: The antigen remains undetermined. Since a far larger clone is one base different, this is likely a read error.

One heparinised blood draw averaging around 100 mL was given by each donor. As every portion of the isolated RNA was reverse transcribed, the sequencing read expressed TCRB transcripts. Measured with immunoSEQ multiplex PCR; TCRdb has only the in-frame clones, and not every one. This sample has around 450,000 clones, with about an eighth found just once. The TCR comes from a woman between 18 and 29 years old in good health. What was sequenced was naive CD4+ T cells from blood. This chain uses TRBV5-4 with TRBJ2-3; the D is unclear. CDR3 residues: CASSFADTQYF. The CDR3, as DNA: TGTGCCAGCAGCTTCGCAGATACGCAGTATTTT.